In this sample, the clone carrying this T cell receptor beta chain turned up a few times. The antigen is undetermined. The sample belongs to a study of STAT5B mutations in CD4+ large granular lymphocyte leukemia. Produced via immunoSEQ multiplex PCR; TCRdb's table is partial and in-frame only. The sample has tens of thousands of clones; approximately 70% are singletons. Study-wide findings and caveats: Higher CD4+ than CD8+ T-LGLL clonality might reflect small sample size.

V was clipped by 0 bases and J by 4 bases, with 4 bases between them. Germline assignment: CDR1 SGHRS and CDR2 YFSETQ. The CDR3 has 13 residues. The J gene is TRBJ2-2, the V gene TRBV5-1; no clear D gene. This TCR was recovered from a human donor in good health. Sequenced sample: CD4+ T cells from blood buffy coats. The CDR3 DNA follows: TGCGCCAGCAGCTTGGATCCCACCGGGGAGCTGTTTTTT. As protein: CASSLDPTGELFF. Complete variable domain (other parts from reference TRBV5-1 and TRBJ2-2): KAGVTQTPRYLIKTRGQQVTLSCSPISGHRSVSWYQQTPGQGLQFLFEYFSETQRNKGNFPGRFSGRQFSNSRSEMNVSTLELGDSALYLCASSLDPTGELFFGEGSRLTVL.